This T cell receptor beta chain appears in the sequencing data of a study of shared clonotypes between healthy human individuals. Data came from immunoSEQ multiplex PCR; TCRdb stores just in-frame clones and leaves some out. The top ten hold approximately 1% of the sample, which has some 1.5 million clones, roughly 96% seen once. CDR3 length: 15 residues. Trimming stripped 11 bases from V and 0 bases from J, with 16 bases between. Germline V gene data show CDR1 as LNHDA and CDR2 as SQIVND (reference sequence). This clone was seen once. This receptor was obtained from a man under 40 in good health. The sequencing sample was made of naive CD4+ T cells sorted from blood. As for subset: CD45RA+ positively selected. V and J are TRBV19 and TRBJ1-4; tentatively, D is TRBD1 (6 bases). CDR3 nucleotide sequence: TGTGCCGCCAGGGGCAGAGCAGCAACTAATGAAAAACTGTTTTTT. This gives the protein CAARGRAATNEKLFF.